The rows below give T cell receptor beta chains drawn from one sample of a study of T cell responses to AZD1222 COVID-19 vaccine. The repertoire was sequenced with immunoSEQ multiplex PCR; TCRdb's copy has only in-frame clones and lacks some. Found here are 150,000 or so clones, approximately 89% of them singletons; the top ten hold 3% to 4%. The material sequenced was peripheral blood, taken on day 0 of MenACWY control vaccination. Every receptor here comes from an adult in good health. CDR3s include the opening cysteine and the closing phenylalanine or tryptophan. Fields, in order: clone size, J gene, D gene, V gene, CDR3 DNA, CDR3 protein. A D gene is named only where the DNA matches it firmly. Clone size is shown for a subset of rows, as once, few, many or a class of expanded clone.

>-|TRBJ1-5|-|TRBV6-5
TGTGCCAGCAGTAAGGACAGTTCCATTCAGCCCCAGCATTTT
CASSKDSSIQPQHF
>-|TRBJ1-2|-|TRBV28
TGTGCCAGCAGTACAAATAAAAGGCCGGGTGGCTACACCTTC
CASSTNKRPGGYTF
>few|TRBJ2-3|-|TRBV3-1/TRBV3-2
TGTGCCAGCAGCCAAGATGAAGATTTCGAGGGCGGGCCAAGGCAAGATACGCAGTATTTT
CASSQDEDFEGGPRQDTQYF
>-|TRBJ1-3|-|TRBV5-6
TGTGCCAGCAGCTTGGTCCCGGGGGCTGGAAACACCATATATTTT
CASSLVPGAGNTIYF
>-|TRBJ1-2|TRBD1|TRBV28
TGTGCCAGCAGCCTGGAACTCCCGGGACAGGGGTCCCACACCTTC
CASSLELPGQGSHTF
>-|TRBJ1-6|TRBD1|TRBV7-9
TGTGCCAGCAGCTCCTACACAGGGGGGAATTCACCCCTCCACTTT
CASSSYTGGNSPLHF
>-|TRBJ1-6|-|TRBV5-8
TGTGCCAGCAGCTCGGGGGGATATAATTCACCCCTCCACTTT
CASSSGGYNSPLHF
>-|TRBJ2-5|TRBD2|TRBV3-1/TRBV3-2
TGTGCCAGCAGCCAAGGTCTAGCGGGAGGACAAGAGACCCAGTACTTC
CASSQGLAGGQETQYF
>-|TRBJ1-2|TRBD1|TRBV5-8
TGTGCCAGCAGCTGGACAGGGGGCTATGGCTACACCTTC
CASSWTGGYGYTF
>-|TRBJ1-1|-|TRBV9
TGTGCCAGCAGCGTTGGGCCCGGAAGGGAAGCTTTCTTT
CASSVGPGREAFF
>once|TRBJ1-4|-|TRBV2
TGTGCCAGCTGCAGCAGGGGTAATGAAAAACTGTTTTTT
CASCSRGNEKLFF
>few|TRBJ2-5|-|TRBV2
TGTGCCAGCAGTATCGACAGGAGCCAAGAGACCCAGTACTTC
CASSIDRSQETQYF
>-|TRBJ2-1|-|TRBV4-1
TGCGCCAGCAGCCACCATGGGGAGTATGAGCAGTTCTTC
CASSHHGEYEQFF
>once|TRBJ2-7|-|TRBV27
TGTGCCAGCAGTTTATTCGGGCGTGGGGCCTACGAGCAGTACTTC
CASSLFGRGAYEQYF
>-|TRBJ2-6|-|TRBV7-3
TGTGCCAGCAGCTTAATAGGGGGGCAACCCCCTGGGGCCAACGTCCTGACTTTC
CASSLIGGQPPGANVLTF
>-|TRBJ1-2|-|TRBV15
TGTGCCACCGCACAGGACAGTCGCGTGCCGCATGGCTACACCTTC
CATAQDSRVPHGYTF
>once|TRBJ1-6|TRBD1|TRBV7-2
TGTGCCAGCAGCGCTCGAGCCGGGACAGGGCTTTCACCCCTCCACTTT
CASSARAGTGLSPLHF
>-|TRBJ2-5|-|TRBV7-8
TGTGCCAGCAGCTTAGGGGCAGGAGTAGGGGAGACCCAGTACTTC
CASSLGAGVGETQYF
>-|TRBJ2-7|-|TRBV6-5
TGTGCCAGCAGTACAAGACACGAGCAGTACTTC
CASSTRHEQYF
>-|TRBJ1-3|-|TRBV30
TGTGCCTGGGTGGTTGGTACTACAGTGTTCTCTGGAAACACCATATATTTT
CAWVVGTTVFSGNTIYF
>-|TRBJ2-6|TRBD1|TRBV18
TGTGCCAGCTCACCGCCGAGGGCAGGGGGCGCCGGGGCCAACGTCCTGACTTTC
CASSPPRAGGAGANVLTF
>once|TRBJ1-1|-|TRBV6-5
TGTGCCAGCAGTTCCCGGGCGCTGAACACTGAAGCTTTCTTT
CASSSRALNTEAFF
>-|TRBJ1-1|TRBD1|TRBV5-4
TGTGCCAGCCTATCACGGACAGGGGCTACTTTTGAAGCTTTCTTT
CASLSRTGATFEAFF
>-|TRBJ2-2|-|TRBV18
TGTGCCAGCTCACTCGACACAGGGTCCGGGGAGCTGTTTTTT
CASSLDTGSGELFF
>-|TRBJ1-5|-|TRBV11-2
TGTGCCAGCAGCCAAGGGATGAATCAGCCCCAGCATTTT
CASSQGMNQPQHF
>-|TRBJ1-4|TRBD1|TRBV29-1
TGCAGCGGCGGACAGGGTGCCGCGGAACTGTTTTTT
CSGGQGAAELFF
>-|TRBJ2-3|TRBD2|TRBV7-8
TGTGCCAGCAGAGTGCTAGCGGGGACCAAGAGCACAGATACGCAGTATTTT
CASRVLAGTKSTDTQYF
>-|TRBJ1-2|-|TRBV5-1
TGCGCCAGCGCCCCCGAGAACTATGGCTACACCTTC
CASAPENYGYTF
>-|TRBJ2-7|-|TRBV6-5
TGTGCCAGCAGTTACCTTGCGGGACGGAGCTACGAGCAGTACTTC
CASSYLAGRSYEQYF
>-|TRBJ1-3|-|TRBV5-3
TGTGCCAGAAGCTTGGAGGCAGGGAGGGTTTATTCTGGAAACACCATATATTTT
CARSLEAGRVYSGNTIYF
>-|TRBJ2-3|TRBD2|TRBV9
TGTGCCAGCAGCCAGACACCTAGCGGGAGAGGGGGGGATACGCAGTATTTT
CASSQTPSGRGGDTQYF
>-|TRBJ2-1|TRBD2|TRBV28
TGTGCCAGCCTTGGGGGAGGGACTTTTAGAAATGAGCAGTTCTTC
CASLGGGTFRNEQFF
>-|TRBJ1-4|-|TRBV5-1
TGCGCCAGCAGCTTGGACAGAGCAAATGAAAAACTGTTTTTT
CASSLDRANEKLFF
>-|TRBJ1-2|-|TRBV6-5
TGTGCCAGCAGTTACAGGTTCGGGCAGGGTGACTATGGCTACACCTTC
CASSYRFGQGDYGYTF
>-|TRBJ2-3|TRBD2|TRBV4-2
TGTGCCAGCAGCCAAGATCTGGCTAGCGGGGGTACAGATACGCAGTATTTT
CASSQDLASGGTDTQYF
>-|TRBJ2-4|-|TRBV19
TGTGCCAGTAGTATAGGCCGCGGGACGGGGAACATTCAGTACTTC
CASSIGRGTGNIQYF
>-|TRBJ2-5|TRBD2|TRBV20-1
TGCAGTGCTAGTGGTAGCGGGGGCCAAGAGACCCAGTACTTC
CSASGSGGQETQYF
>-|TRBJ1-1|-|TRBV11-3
TGTGCCAGCAGCTTACGACAAAAGAACACTGAAGCTTTCTTT
CASSLRQKNTEAFF
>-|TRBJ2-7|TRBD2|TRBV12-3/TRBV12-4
TGTGCCAGCAGTCCGGGGACTAGTGAGCAGTACTTC
CASSPGTSEQYF
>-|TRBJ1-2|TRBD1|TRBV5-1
TGCGCCAGCAGCCCAAGGGGGCGCGGTGACTATGGCTACACCTTC
CASSPRGRGDYGYTF
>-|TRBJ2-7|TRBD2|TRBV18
TGTGCCAGCTCACCAGGACTAGCGGGCTCATACGAGCAGTACTTC
CASSPGLAGSYEQYF
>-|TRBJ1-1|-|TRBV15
TGTGCCACCAGCAGAGATAACAGGAGGAACACTGAAGCTTTCTTT
CATSRDNRRNTEAFF
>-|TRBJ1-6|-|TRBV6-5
TGTGCCAGCAGTTACAAGGGACATTTAAATTCACCCCTCCACTTT
CASSYKGHLNSPLHF
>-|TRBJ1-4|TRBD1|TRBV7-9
TGTGCCAGCAGCTTTGGGACAGGGGATGGACTGTTTTTT
CASSFGTGDGLFF
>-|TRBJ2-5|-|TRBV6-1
TGTGCCAGCAGTGAGGTGTTGAGGGGAACCATGGGGGAGACCCAGTACTTC
CASSEVLRGTMGETQYF
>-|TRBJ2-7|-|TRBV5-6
TGTGCCAGCAGTGTGGGATTGAAATCCTACGAGCAGTACTTC
CASSVGLKSYEQYF
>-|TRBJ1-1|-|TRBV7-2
TGTGCCAGCGACCTTGGAGGGCCGAACACTGAAGCTTTCTTT
CASDLGGPNTEAFF